This T cell receptor (beta chain) stems from a study of PD-L1 blockade in urothelial cancer. Sequencing used immunoSEQ multiplex PCR; TCRdb keeps in-frame clones, though not all of them. The table records 35,000 to 50,000 clones, about four fifths of them present only once. Per the germline V gene, CDR1 is MNHNS and CDR2 is SASEGT. The CDR3 is made up of 15 amino acids. V gave up 1 base and J gave up 6 bases, with 13 bases separating them. The sequences come from PBMCs, collected around atezolizumab (anti-PD-L1) treatment. The receptor comes from a man in his 70s with urothelial cancer. The chain carries TRBV6-1 and TRBJ1-5; no clear D. The CDR3 region has the DNA TGTGCCAGCAGTGAAGGGGTGGTCACGGGTCAGCCCCAGCATTTT. It specifies CASSEGVVTGQPQHF.